This T cell receptor beta chain originates from a study of human CD4 T cells and Enterobacteriaceae. Remarks on this clone: Its antigen is currently unknown.

General observations from the study: In the top 5%: 11 of 19 and about 65% of the roughly 30 cross-reactive clonotypes.

Detection sensitivity for ex vivo total memory CD4+ was one cell in 200,000. The protocol was immunoSEQ multiplex PCR, while the TCRdb copy is restricted to in-frame clones and leaves out a portion. The sample holds 25,000 to 30,000 clones, approximately 80% seen once. The CDR3 spans 17 residues. The junction had 11 bases not matched to a gene; V was cut back by 6 bases and J by 0 bases. Germline lookup yields CDR1 SGHAT and CDR2 FQNNGV. All CD4+ cells other than CD45RA+CCR7+CD95- naive cells were sorted as memory, over 95% pure. Swiss blood donation centers supplied the healthy donor blood. Total CD4+ T cells and monocytes came from CD4/CD14 microbead positive selection.

This clonotype was sampled from a human donor in good health. Sequenced material: memory CD4+ T cells from blood. The gene calls are TRBV11-2 and TRBJ2-4, with 7 bases identical to TRBD1. CDR3 sequence (DNA): TGTGCCAGCAGACGCATACTAAACAGGGGAGCCAAAAACATTCAGTACTTC. This codes for CASRRILNRGAKNIQYF. The complete variable domain, with remaining parts taken from reference TRBV11-2 and TRBJ2-4, reads EAGVAQSPRYKIIEKRQSVAFWCNPISGHATLYWYQQILGQGPKLLIQFQNNGVVDDSQLPKDRFSAERLKGVDSTLKIQPAKLEDSAVYLCASRRILNRGAKNIQYFGAGTRLSVL.